These 20 T cell receptor beta chains share one sample of origin, sequenced in a study of T-cell memory formation after mild COVID-19. Via MiXCR, TCRdb re-called the 5' RACE reads, giving one row per CDR3 protein. There are some 200,000 distinct CDR3 sequences in the sample; 20% to 25% occur only once, and roughly 23% lies in the top ten. Sequences were obtained from PBMCs or a T cell subset sorted from them (not recorded which). The origin of the receptors is an adult woman who had mild COVID-19 (a few samples of this study predate the infection). Cell type and time point are not known.

In this sample, this clonotype turned up a few times. V is TRBV20-1 and J is TRBJ2-3; D remains unclear. This CDR3 has 14 residues. Germline CDR1 and CDR2: DFQATT and SNEGSKA (reference sequence). Trimming cost V 5 bases and J 3 bases, with 15 bases left between them. CDR3 sequence (DNA): TGCAGTGCTGGGGAAAGCAATCCAACAGATACGCAGTATTTT. This encodes CSAGESNPTDTQYF.

The rearrangement joins TRBV6-1 to TRBJ2-5; D assignment may be TRBD1 or TRBD2 (5 bases each). The CDR3 is 15 residues long. Germline V lookup: CDR1 MNHNS, CDR2 SASEGT. V was clipped by 5 bases and J by 5 bases, with 18 bases between them. CDR3 protein: CASSSDGGGSETQYF. The DNA for the CDR3 is TGTGCCAGCAGTTCTGACGGTGGGGGTAGCGAGACCCAGTACTTC.

The gene calls are TRBV9 and TRBJ2-3; 7 bases line up with TRBD1. Germline CDR1 is SGDLS and CDR2 is YYNGEE. V gave up 4 bases and J gave up 2 bases; unmatched junction bases: 10. The CDR3 has 16 residues. The CDR3 DNA sequence: TGTGCCAGCAGCTACGAAGGGACAGAGTACACAGATACGCAGTATTTT. Encoded protein: CASSYEGTEYTDTQYF.

This clonotype occurred a few times. V gene TRBV6-2 or TRBV6-3 combines with J gene TRBJ2-5, with D perhaps TRBD2 (5 bases). Germline V gene data show CDR1 as MNHEY and CDR2 as SVGEGT. The V and J ends lost 5 bases and 5 bases respectively, with 12 bases between them. The CDR3 extends over 13 amino acids. CDR3: CASSRRTEETQYF. In DNA, the CDR3 is TGTGCCAGCAGTCGCCGGACTGAGGAGACCCAGTACTTC.

This rearrangement joins TRBV4-3 to TRBJ2-1, with 12 bases that match TRBD2. CDR1 LGHNA and CDR2 YSLEER come from the germline V gene. The CDR3 covers 17 residues. The V gene end was trimmed by 4 bases and the J gene end by 0 bases; junction bases not matched to a gene: 4. As DNA, the CDR3 is TGCGCCAGCAGCCTCGAGACTAGCGGGAGCTCCTACAATGAGCAGTTCTTC. It is translated as CASSLETSGSSYNEQFF.

The rearrangement links TRBV5-1 to TRBJ1-2; D is uncertain. Per the germline V gene, CDR1 is SGHRS and CDR2 is YFSETQ. There are 15 residues in the CDR3. Trimming cost V 4 bases and J 6 bases, with 19 bases left between them. CDR3 in amino acids: CASSPPASATDGYTF. In DNA, the CDR3 is TGCGCCAGCAGCCCGCCGGCCTCGGCCACGGATGGCTACACCTTC.

The chain combines TRBV4-3 with TRBJ2-2; D call uncertain. The germline V gene has CDR1 LGHNA and CDR2 YSLEER. Trimming stripped 0 bases from V and 0 bases from J, with 8 bases between. This CDR3 is built from 16 residues. The CDR3 nucleotides are TGCGCCAGCAGCCAAGATTACGAAGCGAACACCGGGGAGCTGTTTTTT. Protein sequence: CASSQDYEANTGELFF.

The chain uses TRBV7-8 and TRBJ2-7, with D uncertain. The germline V and J ends were trimmed by 2 bases and 3 bases, with 11 bases remaining between them. The CDR3 length is 14 residues. Germline-derived CDR1 and CDR2 are SGHVS and FQNEAQ. The CDR3, as DNA: TGTGCCAGCAGCTTACATGAGGTATTCTACGAGCAGTACTTC. Its protein product is CASSLHEVFYEQYF.

The genes are TRBV12-3 or TRBV12-4 and TRBJ2-2, with TRBD2 matching 7 bases. V gave up 4 bases and J gave up 5 bases; unmatched junction bases: 10. The CDR3 is 16 amino acids. DNA of the CDR3: TGTGCCAGCAGTTCCCTTCGACTAGCAGGAACCGGGGAGCTGTTTTTT. Amino acid sequence: CASSSLRLAGTGELFF.

This clonotype was found once. This rearrangement joins TRBV20-1 to TRBJ2-5; 7 nucleotides match TRBD1. Per the germline V gene, CDR1 is DFQATT and CDR2 is SNEGSKA (reference sequence). CDR3 length equals 15 residues. The J segment lost 5 bases and the V segment lost 2 bases, leaving 11 bases of the junction unmatched. The CDR3 sequence is CSARRQGDGTETQYF. In nucleotides, the CDR3 is TGCAGTGCTAGAAGACAGGGTGATGGGACGGAGACCCAGTACTTC.

The V gene is TRBV11-2, the J gene TRBJ2-1, with D tentatively TRBD2 (6 bases). Trimming removed 4 bases from V and 10 bases from J, with 14 bases in between. The germline V gene encodes CDR1 SGHAT and CDR2 FQNNGV. The CDR3 has 13 residues. The CDR3, as DNA: TGTGCCAGCAGCTCCACGGGGCGGGGCGAGCAGTTCTTC. Protein product: CASSSTGRGEQFF.

Many counts were recorded for this clonotype. This chain uses TRBV6-4 with TRBJ2-1; D is uncertain. V dropped 3 bases and J dropped 6 bases, with 15 bases sitting between them. Germline loops: CDR1 MRHNA, CDR2 SNTAGT. This CDR3 is 15 amino acids long. CDR3 nucleotides: TGTGCCAGCAGTGAGGCAGACCCTCCTGGCAATGAGCAGTTCTTC. Its translation is CASSEADPPGNEQFF.

This clonotype appeared a few times. The rearrangement uses TRBV7-9 and TRBJ1-1; D remains ambiguous. The V end lost 1 base, the J end lost 0 bases, and 12 bases lay between the germline ends. Germline V gene lookup returns CDR1 SEHNR and CDR2 FQNEAQ (reference sequence). The CDR3 runs 16 residues. Here the CDR3 DNA reads TGTGCCAGCAGCTTAGTATGGGGAGAGATGAACACTGAAGCTTTCTTT. Translated: CASSLVWGEMNTEAFF.

A few counts support this clonotype. The J gene is TRBJ2-7, the V gene TRBV12-3 or TRBV12-4; D gene unclear. V lost 7 bases, J lost 2 bases, and 18 bases lay in between. CDR3 size: 15 residues. This CDR3 reads CASTPSMVGAYEQYF. The CDR3 DNA reads as TGTGCCAGCACTCCCAGTATGGTAGGAGCCTACGAGCAGTACTTC.

This clonotype was found a few times. The rearrangement uses TRBV4-1 and TRBJ1-6; no definite D call. Trimming shortened V by 6 bases and J by 0 bases, and 18 bases separated the two germline ends. The CDR3 is 18 residues long. From germline, CDR1 is MGHRA and CDR2 YSYEKL. The CDR3 DNA reads as TGCGCCAGCAGAAGAGCAGATGGAGGGAGCTCCTATAATTCACCCCTCCACTTT. Translating gives CASRRADGGSSYNSPLHF.

This clonotype was observed a handful of times. The V gene is TRBV6-5, the J gene TRBJ1-1; D not resolved. CDR1 and CDR2 from the germline V gene are MNHEY and SVGAGI. Trimming pared 10 bases from V and 2 bases from J, leaving 11 bases between. The length of the CDR3 is 12 residues. CDR3 nucleotides: TGTGCCAAACAGATGCGAAACACTGAAGCTTTCTTT. Residues: CAKQMRNTEAFF.

The rearrangement uses TRBV6-1 and TRBJ2-7; no clear D gene. From germline, CDR1 is MNHNS and CDR2 SASEGT. V lost 7 bases and J lost 2, with 15 bases in between. There are 14 residues in the CDR3. This CDR3 reads CASKEGWAPYEQYF. Here the CDR3 DNA reads TGTGCCAGCAAAGAAGGGTGGGCTCCCTACGAGCAGTACTTC.

The V call is TRBV5-1, the J call TRBJ2-7; 7 bases align to TRBD1. J gave up 3 bases and V 2 bases, and 2 bases lay outside the gene matches. Germline-derived CDR1 and CDR2 are SGHRS and YFSETQ. The CDR3 is 13 residues long. CDR3 bases: TGCGCCAGCAGCTTTACAGGGGACTACGAGCAGTACTTC. Translation: CASSFTGDYEQYF. The entire variable domain, with the rest obtained from reference TRBV5-1 and TRBJ2-7, is as follows: KAGVTQTPRYLIKTRGQQVTLSCSPISGHRSVSWYQQTPGQGLQFLFEYFSETQRNKGNFPGRFSGRQFSNSRSEMNVSTLELGDSALYLCASSFTGDYEQYFGPGTRLTVT.

This clonotype was counted at least ten times. V usage is TRBV5-1 and J usage is TRBJ2-1; 11 nucleotides match TRBD1. This CDR3 is built from 18 residues. Germline CDR1 is SGHRS and CDR2 is YFSETQ. With V trimmed by 0 bases and J by 5 bases, 10 bases remained unmatched. CDR3 nucleotide sequence: TGCGCCAGCAGCTTGGTCCCGGGACAGGGGGGTCCTAACAATGAGCAGTTCTTC. Translation gives CASSLVPGQGGPNNEQFF. The full variable domain, in which reference TRBV5-1 and TRBJ2-1 provide the parts outside the CDR3, is KAGVTQTPRYLIKTRGQQVTLSCSPISGHRSVSWYQQTPGQGLQFLFEYFSETQRNKGNFPGRFSGRQFSNSRSEMNVSTLELGDSALYLCASSLVPGQGGPNNEQFFGPGTRLTVL.

This clonotype was recorded a few times. The chain joins TRBV7-9 to TRBJ1-2, with D possibly matching TRBD1 (6 bases). Trimming removed 0 bases from V and 4 bases from J, with 12 bases in between. CDR3 length: 15 residues. The V gene's germline CDR1 is SEHNR and CDR2 FQNEAQ (reference sequence). CDR3 sequence (DNA): TGTGCCAGCAGCTTAGCGCTTACAGGGACCTATGGCTACACCTTC. It yields the protein CASSLALTGTYGYTF.